The 25 T cell receptor beta chains below come from one sample, sequenced in a study of blood T cell repertoires in COVID-19. Some clones are missing from TCRdb's copy, which holds only in-frame ones; the method was immunoSEQ multiplex PCR. The sample carries approximately 97,000 clones, roughly nine tenths recorded once. Sequencing input: peripheral blood. Receptors were obtained from a man in his fifties or sixties with acute or convalescent COVID-19.

The gene calls are TRBV27 and TRBJ1-2; the D gene is possibly TRBD1 (6 bases). The CDR3 consists of 14 residues. V was pared by 5 bases and J by 8 bases, with 18 bases between. CDR1 and CDR2 (germline): MNHEY, SMNVEV (reference sequence). DNA for the CDR3: TGTGCCAGCAGTGCAGACAGGTGGGTCTCAGGCTACACCTTC. Protein sequence: CASSADRWVSGYTF.

The chain employs TRBV6-5 and TRBJ1-2; 10 bases fit TRBD1. CDR1 is MNHEY and CDR2 is SVGAGI in the germline V gene. The CDR3 contains 16 residues. V was pared by 4 bases and J by 2 bases, with 7 bases of the junction left unmatched. The CDR3 here is CASSSDRGTYNYGYTF. The DNA of the CDR3 is TGTGCCAGCAGTTCGGACAGGGGGACCTACAACTATGGCTACACCTTC.

The CDR3 loop reads CASSLDRVAGYTF. For the CDR3, the DNA is TGTGCCAGCAGCTTGGACAGGGTCGCTGGCTACACCTTC. The chain recombines TRBV7-8 with TRBJ1-2, with TRBD1 matching over 8 bases. The V gene's germline CDR1 is SGHVS and CDR2 FQNEAQ. The J segment lost 7 bases and the V segment lost 3 bases, leaving 4 bases of the junction unmatched. CDR3 length: 13 amino acids. Combining the CDR3 with reference TRBV7-8 and TRBJ1-2 gives the whole variable domain GAGVSQSPRYKVAKRGQDVALRCDPISGHVSLFWYQQALGQGPEFLTYFQNEAQLDKSGLPSDRFFAERPEGSVSTLKIQRTQQEDSAVYLCASSLDRVAGYTFGSGTRLTVV.

This clone is a singleton in its sample. The rearrangement joins TRBV10-2 to TRBJ1-6; tentatively, D is TRBD1 (5 bases). Germline assignment: CDR1 WSHSY and CDR2 SAAADI. V was pared by 6 bases and J by 7 bases, with 13 bases between. The CDR3 sequence is 14 residues long. CDR3 coding DNA: TGCGCCAGCAGCCACCGGGACTCCAATTCACCCCTCCACTTT. Translating it yields CASSHRDSNSPLHF.

On this clone itself: Within the sample, other DNA sequences also encode this same CDR3. This chain joins TRBV19 and TRBJ2-4, with 8 bases matching TRBD1. V shed 7 bases and J 5 bases; nucleotides not matched to a gene: 4. CDR1 is LNHDA, CDR2 SQIVND, per germline (reference sequence). CDR3 length: 13 amino acids. The CDR3 sequence: CASKGTGENIQYF. In DNA form, the CDR3 reads TGTGCCAGTAAGGGGACAGGCGAAAACATTCAGTACTTC.

The chain recombines TRBV9 with TRBJ1-3, with D maybe TRBD1 (5 bases). The length of the CDR3 is 12 residues. Germline V gene sequence: CDR1 SGDLS, CDR2 YYNGEE. V lost 5 bases and J 2 bases, leaving 5 bases between the germline ends. The CDR3 loop is CASRGAGNTIYF. The CDR3 DNA reads as TGTGCCAGCAGAGGGGCTGGAAACACCATATATTTT.

The chain combines TRBV5-8 with TRBJ1-5, with TRBD1 matching over 8 bases. CDR3 length: 16 residues. Germline CDR1 SGHTS, CDR2 YDEGEE. V shed 5 bases and J 2 bases; nucleotides not matched to a gene: 9. The CDR3 coding sequence is TGTGCCAGCAGGCCCAGGGGGCTGGCGGGCAATCAGCCCCAGCATTTT. The encoded protein is CASRPRGLAGNQPQHF. Variable domain in full (rest from reference TRBV5-8 and TRBJ1-5): EAGVTQSPTHLIKTRGQQATLRCSPISGHTSVYWYQQALGLGLQFLLWYDEGEERNRGNFPPRFSGRQFPNYSSELNVNALELEDSALYLCASRPRGLAGNQPQHFGDGTRLSIL.

The chain employs TRBV20-1 and TRBJ1-5; D call uncertain. The CDR3 runs 13 residues. The V gene lost 3 bases and the J gene lost 3 bases, with 9 bases spanning the gap. CDR1 and CDR2 from the germline V gene are DFQATT and SNEGSKA (reference sequence). The DNA for the CDR3 is TGCAGTGCTAGTCGCGGCCCCAATCAGCCCCAGCATTTT. It specifies CSASRGPNQPQHF.

This chain joins TRBV6-5 and TRBJ1-3, with D unresolved. Germline CDR1 reads MNHEY; CDR2 reads SVGAGI. V lost 8 bases and J lost 0, with 11 bases in between. The CDR3 contains 14 residues. Written as DNA, the CDR3 is TGTGCCAGCCGGTCGGGGAACTCTGGAAACACCATATATTTT. The encoded protein is CASRSGNSGNTIYF.

The gene calls are TRBV9 and TRBJ1-2, with D uncertain. The CDR3 sequence is 15 residues long. The V and J ends lost 0 bases and 4 bases respectively, with 13 bases between them. In germline, CDR1 is SGDLS, CDR2 YYNGEE. The CDR3 region is CASSVAGGGPYGYTF. CDR3 bases: TGTGCCAGCAGCGTAGCTGGTGGAGGCCCCTATGGCTACACCTTC.

This sequence joins TRBV7-9 and TRBJ1-1; 8 bases are a match to TRBD1. CDR1 SEHNR and CDR2 FQNEAQ come from the germline V gene (reference sequence). The CDR3 contains 14 residues. The J segment lost 4 bases and the V segment lost 4 bases, leaving 5 bases of the junction unmatched. The CDR3 loop reads CASSSGGWVTEAFF. In DNA, the CDR3 is TGTGCCAGCAGCTCAGGGGGCTGGGTCACTGAAGCTTTCTTT.

This clone was counted a few times. This sequence joins TRBV20-1 and TRBJ1-2, with TRBD1 matching 7 bases. The CDR3 spans 11 residues. V lost 6 bases, J lost 7 bases, and 5 bases stayed unmatched. CDR1 DFQATT and CDR2 SNEGSKA come from the germline V gene (reference sequence). CDR3 nucleotides: TGCAGTGCACGGACAGGAGGTGGCTACACCTTC. Translating it yields CSARTGGGYTF.

The genes are TRBV19 and TRBJ1-2; maybe TRBD1 (5 bases). The CDR3 is 13 residues long. Trimming cost V 8 bases and J 0 bases, with 10 bases left between them. Per germline, CDR1 LNHDA and CDR2 SQIVND (reference sequence). For the CDR3, the DNA is TGTGCCAGTCGCAGGGAAACTAACTATGGCTACACCTTC. Its translation: CASRRETNYGYTF.

The chain has TRBV5-1 and TRBJ1-1, with D perhaps matching TRBD1 (5 bases). This CDR3 spans 13 amino acids. Germline CDR1 reads SGHRS; CDR2 reads YFSETQ. V lost 2 bases and J lost 7, with 12 bases in between. As DNA, the CDR3 is TGCGCCAGCAGCTTCGCAGGAAGGGGTGAAGCTTTCTTT. Residues: CASSFAGRGEAFF.

This rearrangement joins TRBV28 to TRBJ1-2; the D gene is possibly TRBD1 (5 bases). Per germline, CDR1 MDHEN and CDR2 SYDVKM. The CDR3 extends over 13 amino acids. Trimming took off 6 bases at V and 6 bases at J, with 14 bases between the two ends. CDR3 in DNA: TGTGCCAGCAGGGGAGGGACTCAAAATGGCTACACCTTC. Its protein product is CASRGGTQNGYTF.

The rearrangement joins TRBV6-5 to TRBJ2-3; the D gene is possibly TRBD2 (6 bases). Germline V CDR1 and CDR2: MNHEY, SVGAGI. CDR3 length: 16 residues. Trimming stripped 2 bases from V and 0 bases from J, with 12 bases between. Here the CDR3 DNA reads TGTGCCAGCAGTTACGGGACTTCCGCTAGCACAGATACGCAGTATTTT. Its protein product is CASSYGTSASTDTQYF.

This clone was observed a handful of times. The V call is TRBV19, the J call TRBJ2-1, with D possibly matching TRBD2 (6 bases). This CDR3 contains 14 residues. V was shortened by 8 bases and J by 7 bases, with 18 bases between the two germline ends. The germline CDR1 and CDR2 sequences are LNHDA and SQIVND (reference sequence). The CDR3 reads CASFSGQVGNEQFF. DNA of the CDR3: TGTGCCAGTTTTAGCGGCCAGGTTGGGAATGAGCAGTTCTTC.

CDR3 sequence reads: CASSQPDRSYGYTF. For the CDR3, the DNA is TGTGCCAGCAGCCAACCGGACAGAAGCTATGGCTACACCTTC. The V gene is TRBV3-1 (or the pseudogene TRBV3-2), the J gene TRBJ1-2, with a weak D call TRBD1 (6 bases). The V gene's germline CDR1 is LGHDT and CDR2 YNNKEL (reference sequence). The CDR3 length is 14 residues. Trimming shortened V by 2 bases and J by 4 bases, and 11 bases separated the two germline ends.

This chain joins TRBV3-1 (or the pseudogene TRBV3-2) and TRBJ1-2, with unresolved D. Looked up from germline, CDR1 is LGHDT and CDR2 is YNNKEL (reference sequence). The CDR3 has 13 amino acids. V lost 4 bases, J lost 6 bases, and 12 bases lay in between. CDR3 nucleotides: TGTGCCAGCAGCCTGGACCGAGGGCATGGCTACACCTTC. Its protein product is CASSLDRGHGYTF.

The CDR3 DNA follows: TGCGCCAGCAGTCCGGGACAGGGGAACACCGGGGAGCTGTTTTTT. This codes for CASSPGQGNTGELFF. This chain joins TRBV10-1 and TRBJ2-2, with 9 positions matching TRBD1. V shed 5 bases, J shed 1 base, and the junction held 2 bases outside the gene matches. Germline CDR1 and CDR2: WNHNN and SYGVQD (reference sequence). The CDR3 has 15 residues.

This chain uses TRBV5-1 with TRBJ1-4, with D unresolved. Trimming removed 0 bases from V and 6 bases from J, with 9 bases in between. Germline-derived CDR1 and CDR2 are SGHRS and YFSETQ. This CDR3 spans 14 amino acids. The CDR3 region has the DNA TGCGCCAGCAGCTTGGAATATCCCGATGAAAAACTGTTTTTT. It translates to CASSLEYPDEKLFF.

The chain couples TRBV19 to TRBJ1-2; D might be TRBD1 (6 bases). Per germline, CDR1 LNHDA and CDR2 SQIVND (reference sequence). Deletions cut 2 bases from V and 5 bases from J, with 9 bases between. The CDR3 length is 13 residues. CDR3 nucleotide sequence: TGTGCCAGTAGTATATGGACAGATTATGGCTACACCTTC. Amino acids: CASSIWTDYGYTF.

This clone was counted between two and nine times. This sequence joins TRBV6-6 and TRBJ1-1; a weak D match, TRBD1 (5 bases). Germline lookup yields CDR1 MNHNY and CDR2 SVGAGI (reference sequence). The V end lost 2 bases, the J end lost 6 bases, and 13 bases lay between the germline ends. The CDR3 runs to 14 residues. The CDR3 here is CASSYGTGRAEAFF. CDR3 coding DNA: TGTGCCAGCAGTTACGGTACAGGCCGCGCTGAAGCTTTCTTT.

This clone was counted a few times. The gene calls are TRBV19 and TRBJ1-5; D gene uncertain. In germline, CDR1 is LNHDA, CDR2 SQIVND (reference sequence). Trimming stripped 3 bases from V and 0 bases from J, with 9 bases between. The CDR3 totals 15 residues. The CDR3 protein is CASSIPPSSNQPQHF. The CDR3 coding sequence is TGTGCCAGTAGTATCCCCCCGTCTAGCAATCAGCCCCAGCATTTT. The entire variable domain, with the rest obtained from reference TRBV19 and TRBJ1-5, is as follows: DGGITQSPKYLFRKEGQNVTLSCEQNLNHDAMYWYRQDPGQGLRLIYYSQIVNDFQKGDIAEGYSVSREKKESFPLTVTSAQKNPTAFYLCASSIPPSSNQPQHFGDGTRLSIL.

The chain is built from TRBV7-9 and TRBJ2-1, with 8 bases matching TRBD1. J gave up 10 bases and V 1 base, and 12 bases lay outside the gene matches. The CDR3 extends over 16 amino acids. Germline values: CDR1 SEHNR, CDR2 FQNEAQ (reference sequence). CDR3 in amino acids: CASSLVGQGLVLEQFF. CDR3 coding DNA: TGTGCCAGCAGCTTAGTAGGACAGGGACTGGTCTTAGAGCAGTTCTTC.